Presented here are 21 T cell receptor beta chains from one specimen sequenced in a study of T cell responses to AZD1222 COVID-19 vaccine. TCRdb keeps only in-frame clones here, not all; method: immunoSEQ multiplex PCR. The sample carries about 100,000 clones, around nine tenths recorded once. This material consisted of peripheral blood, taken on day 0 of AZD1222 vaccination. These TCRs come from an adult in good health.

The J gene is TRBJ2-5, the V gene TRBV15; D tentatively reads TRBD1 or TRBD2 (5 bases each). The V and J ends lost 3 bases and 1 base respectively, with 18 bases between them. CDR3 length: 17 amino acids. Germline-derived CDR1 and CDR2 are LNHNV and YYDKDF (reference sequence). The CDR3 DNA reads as TGTGCCACCAGCAGGGGAGACAGCCTGGGGTTCCAAGAGACCCAGTACTTC. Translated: CATSRGDSLGFQETQYF.

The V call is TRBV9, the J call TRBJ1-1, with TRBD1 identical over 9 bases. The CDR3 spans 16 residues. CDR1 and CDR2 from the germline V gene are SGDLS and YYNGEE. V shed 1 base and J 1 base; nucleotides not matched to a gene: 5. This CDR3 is CASSVTGQGPNTEAFF. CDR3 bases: TGTGCCAGCAGCGTAACGGGACAGGGCCCGAACACTGAAGCTTTCTTT.

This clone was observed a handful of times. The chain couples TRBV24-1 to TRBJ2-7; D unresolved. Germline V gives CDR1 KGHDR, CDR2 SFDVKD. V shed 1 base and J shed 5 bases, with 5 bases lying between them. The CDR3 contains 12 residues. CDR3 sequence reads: CATSDFGHEQYF. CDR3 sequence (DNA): TGTGCCACCAGTGATTTTGGACACGAGCAGTACTTC.

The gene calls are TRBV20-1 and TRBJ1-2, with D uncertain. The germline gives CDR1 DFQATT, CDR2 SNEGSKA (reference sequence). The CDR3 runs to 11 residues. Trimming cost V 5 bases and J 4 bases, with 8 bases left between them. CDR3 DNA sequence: TGCAGTGCTCGTCCTGTCTATGGCTACACCTTC. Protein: CSARPVYGYTF.

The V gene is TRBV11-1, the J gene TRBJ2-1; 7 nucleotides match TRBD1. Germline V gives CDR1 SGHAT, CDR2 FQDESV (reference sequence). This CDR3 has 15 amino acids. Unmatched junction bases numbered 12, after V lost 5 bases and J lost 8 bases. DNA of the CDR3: TGTGCCAGCAGCCCGGGACAGCCCCGATTCGATGAGCAGTTCTTC. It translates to CASSPGQPRFDEQFF.

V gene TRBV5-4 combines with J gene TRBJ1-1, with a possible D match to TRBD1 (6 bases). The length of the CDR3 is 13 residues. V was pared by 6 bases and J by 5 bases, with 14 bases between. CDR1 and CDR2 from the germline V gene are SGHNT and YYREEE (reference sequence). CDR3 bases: TGTGCCAGCAAAAACAGGGAGGAGACTGAAGCTTTCTTT. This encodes CASKNREETEAFF.

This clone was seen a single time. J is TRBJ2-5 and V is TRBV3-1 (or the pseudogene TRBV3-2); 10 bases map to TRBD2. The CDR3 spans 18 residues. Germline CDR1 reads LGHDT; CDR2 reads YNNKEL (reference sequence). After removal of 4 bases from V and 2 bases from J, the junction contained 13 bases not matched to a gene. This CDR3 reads CASSLGALSGGIQETQYF. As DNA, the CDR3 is TGTGCCAGCAGCCTAGGAGCCCTTAGCGGGGGGATACAAGAGACCCAGTACTTC.

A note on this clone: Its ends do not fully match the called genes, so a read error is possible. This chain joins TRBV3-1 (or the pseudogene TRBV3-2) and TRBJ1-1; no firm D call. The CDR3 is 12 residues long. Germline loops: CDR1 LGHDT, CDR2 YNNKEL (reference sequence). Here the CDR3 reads CASSYPHTEAFF. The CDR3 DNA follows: TGTGCCAGCAGCTACCCGCACACCGAAGCTTTCTTT.

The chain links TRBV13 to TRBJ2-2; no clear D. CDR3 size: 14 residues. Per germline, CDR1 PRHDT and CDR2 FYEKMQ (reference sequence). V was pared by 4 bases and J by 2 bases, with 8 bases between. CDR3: CASSSQKNTGELFF. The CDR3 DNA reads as TGTGCCAGCAGCTCGCAAAAAAACACCGGGGAGCTGTTTTTT.

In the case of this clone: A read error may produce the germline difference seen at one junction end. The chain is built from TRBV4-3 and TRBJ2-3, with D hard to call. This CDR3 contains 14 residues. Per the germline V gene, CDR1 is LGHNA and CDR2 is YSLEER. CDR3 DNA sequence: TGCGCCAGCAGCCAAGATTCCAACACAGATATGCAGTATTTT. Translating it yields CASSQDSNTDMQYF.

CDR3 protein: CASSLVGLAGITGELFF. For the CDR3, the DNA is TGTGCCAGCAGCTTGGTTGGACTAGCGGGGATTACCGGGGAGCTGTTTTTT. The V and J genes are TRBV11-2 and TRBJ2-2; the match to TRBD2 covers 12 bases. This CDR3 has 17 residues. J lost 5 bases, V lost 3 bases, and 7 bases had no gene match. The germline gives CDR1 SGHAT, CDR2 FQNNGV.

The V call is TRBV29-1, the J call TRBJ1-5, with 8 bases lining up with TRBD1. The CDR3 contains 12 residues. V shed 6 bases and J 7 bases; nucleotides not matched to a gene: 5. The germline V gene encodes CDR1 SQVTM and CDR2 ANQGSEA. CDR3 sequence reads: CSVGQGQQPQHF. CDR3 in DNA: TGCAGCGTCGGACAGGGACAACAGCCCCAGCATTTT.

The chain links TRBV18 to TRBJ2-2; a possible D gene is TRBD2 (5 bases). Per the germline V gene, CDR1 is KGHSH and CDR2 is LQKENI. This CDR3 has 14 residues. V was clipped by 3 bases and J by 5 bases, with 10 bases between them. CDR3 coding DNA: TGTGCCAGCTCACCGATTAGCGAAACCGGGGAGCTGTTTTTT. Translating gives CASSPISETGELFF.

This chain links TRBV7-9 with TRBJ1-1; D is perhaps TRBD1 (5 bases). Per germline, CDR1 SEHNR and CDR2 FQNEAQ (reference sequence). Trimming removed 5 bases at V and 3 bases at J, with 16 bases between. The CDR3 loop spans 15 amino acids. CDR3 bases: TGTGCCAGCAGCCCCGGGGGGGGGAGGGACACTGAAGCTTTCTTT. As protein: CASSPGGGRDTEAFF.

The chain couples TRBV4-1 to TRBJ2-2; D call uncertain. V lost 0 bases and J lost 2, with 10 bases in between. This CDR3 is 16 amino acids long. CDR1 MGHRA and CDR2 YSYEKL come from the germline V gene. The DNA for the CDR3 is TGCGCCAGCAGCCAAGATATGAGAGTTAACACCGGGGAGCTGTTTTTT. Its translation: CASSQDMRVNTGELFF.

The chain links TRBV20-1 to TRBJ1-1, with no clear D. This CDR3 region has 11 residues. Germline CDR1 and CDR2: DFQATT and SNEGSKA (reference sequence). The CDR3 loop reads CRTKMVTEAFF. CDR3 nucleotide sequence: TGCAGGACGAAAATGGTCACTGAAGCTTTCTTT.

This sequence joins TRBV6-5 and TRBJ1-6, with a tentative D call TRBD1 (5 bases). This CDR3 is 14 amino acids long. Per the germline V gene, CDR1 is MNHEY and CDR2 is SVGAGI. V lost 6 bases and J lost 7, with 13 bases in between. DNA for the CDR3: TGTGCCAGCAGCCTTGACAGCAAAAATTCACCCCTCCACTTT. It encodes CASSLDSKNSPLHF.

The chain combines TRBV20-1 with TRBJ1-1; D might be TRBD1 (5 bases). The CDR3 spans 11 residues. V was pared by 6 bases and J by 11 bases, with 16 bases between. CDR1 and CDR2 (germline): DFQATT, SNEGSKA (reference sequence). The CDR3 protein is CSAEFRGVAFF. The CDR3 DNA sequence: TGCAGTGCGGAATTTCGAGGGGTGGCTTTCTTT.

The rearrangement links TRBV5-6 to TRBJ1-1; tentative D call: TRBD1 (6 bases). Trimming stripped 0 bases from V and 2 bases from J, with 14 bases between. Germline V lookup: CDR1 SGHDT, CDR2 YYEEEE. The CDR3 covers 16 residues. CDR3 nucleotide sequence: TGTGCCAGCAGCTTGGCCCCGGACAGTTTAAACACTGAAGCTTTCTTT. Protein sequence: CASSLAPDSLNTEAFF.

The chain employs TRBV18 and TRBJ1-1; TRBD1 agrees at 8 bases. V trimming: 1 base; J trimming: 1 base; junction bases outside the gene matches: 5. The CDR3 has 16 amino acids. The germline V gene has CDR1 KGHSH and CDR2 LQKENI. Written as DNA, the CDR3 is TGTGCCAGCTCACCACGGATGGACAGGGCGAACACTGAAGCTTTCTTT. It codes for CASSPRMDRANTEAFF.

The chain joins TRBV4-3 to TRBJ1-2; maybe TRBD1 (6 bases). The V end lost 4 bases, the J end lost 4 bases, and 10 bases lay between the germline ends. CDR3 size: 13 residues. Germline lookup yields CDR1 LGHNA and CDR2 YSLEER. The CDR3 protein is CASSLADSYGYTF. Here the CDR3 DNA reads TGCGCCAGCAGCCTCGCGGACAGCTATGGCTACACCTTC.